Reported below is one T cell receptor beta chain. Its target is unknown. The source of the sample is a study of T cell responses to AZD1222 COVID-19 vaccine. Study findings and constraints: Sampling captured repertoires only after the peak T cell response. Clonal diversity was possibly underestimated, and the donors were mostly white British, with more females.

V lost 3 bases, J lost 1 base, and 1 base stayed unmatched. The germline V gene has CDR1 SGHAT and CDR2 FQDESV (reference sequence). The CDR3 sequence is 14 residues long. Produced via immunoSEQ multiplex PCR; TCRdb's table is partial and in-frame only. Of 140,000 or so clones in the sample, 91% are singletons; the top ten hold around 8%. This specimen was peripheral blood, taken 28 days after the second dose of the MenACWY control vaccine. The chain recombines TRBV11-1 with TRBJ1-1; TRBD1 matches 8 bases. The source of this sequence is an adult who received the MenACWY meningococcal vaccine as a control. Here the CDR3 DNA reads TGTGCCAGCAGCTTCGGGACAGGGAACACTGAAGCTTTCTTT. Its translation is CASSFGTGNTEAFF. The full variable domain, its missing parts supplied by reference TRBV11-1 and TRBJ1-1, is EAEVAQSPRYKITEKSQAVAFWCDPISGHATLYWYRQILGQGPELLVQFQDESVVDDSQLPKDRFSAERLKGVDSTLKIQPAELGDSAMYLCASSFGTGNTEAFFGQGTRLTVV.